The rows below give T cell receptor beta chains drawn from one sample of a study of cytomegalovirus exposure and HLA in healthy donors. The method was immunoSEQ multiplex PCR; TCRdb's version includes in-frame clones alone and lacks a portion of them. In the table there are under 50,000 clones, approximately 95% of which are singletons. Specimen: PBMCs. Every receptor here comes from a young woman in good health and CMV-seropositive. The conserved cysteine and the conserved F or W are not part of the CDR3 here. The order of the fields is V gene, CDR3 protein.

>TRBV6-4
ASSDGGANTGELF
>TRBV2
ASSVPSGGSYEQY
>TRBV7-6
ASSSLGEQF
>TRBV7-2
ASSQGAAGGQGEQY
>TRBV19
ASSSRQAPSYEQY
>TRBV28
ASSLSGLAKNIQY
>TRBV6-6
ASSRTENEQY
>TRBV27
ASRSSGRAYEQY
>TRBV4-2
ASSQFMGTSGRAVEQY
>TRBV27
ASSLWSGGAQRLGNTIY
>TRBV6-1
ASRQLAGGVNEQF
>TRBV30
AWEPGTIYGYT
>TRBV7-6
ASSLGIGGQPQH
>TRBV30
AWSVRGTGGGGYT
>TRBV7-9
ASSLAAEYNSPLH
>TRBV5-1
ASSLGGHLNTEAF
>TRBV12-5
ASGSPDRGRTEAF
>TRBV4-1
ASSAPGRNYGYT
>TRBV19
ASTPGTAGGRDTQY
>TRBV30
AWTERDVETQY
>TRBV7-2
ASSLTTGMAGNTIY
>TRBV5-4
ASSWDFTTKLTDTQY
>TRBV28
ASSPPHIYGYT
>TRBV7-8
ASSTRASGSYEQY
>TRBV21-1
ASSNGGVSAGDLVTQY
>TRBV19
ASSIGLAGVLSGANVLT
>TRBV28
ASSSSGRNYGYT
>TRBV6-1
ASSERMWGTGNQPQH
>TRBV5-4
ASSRTGGKQELF
>TRBV23-1
ASSQSSPGVLPDTQY
>TRBV5-4
ASSLDRDYGYT
>TRBV5-6
ASSLGGGEETQY
>TRBV7-3
ASSLAGGTTDTQY
>TRBV7-2
ASSLEGGGGQPQH
>TRBV7-8
ASSSMTLGQFDSRGQPQH
>TRBV5-1
ASSWLSTGTANYGYT
>TRBV11-1
ASSLGTGGPDTQY
>TRBV13
ASSFGREQF
>TRBV7-7
ASSPGLVGGNTQY
>TRBV5-1
ASSLTGSSYEQY
>TRBV19
ASSIGLAGAFPSYNEQF
>TRBV4-2
ASSQDLREEETQY
>TRBV25-1
ASRQTGTGGEGKEKLF
>TRBV13
ASSSPGLKAKNIQY
>TRBV28
ASSLSLSSLAYEQY
>TRBV6-1
ASSERTGTISEQY
>TRBV5-1
ASSPPGGRAYGYT
>TRBV6-4
ASSDSLAGYNEQF
>TRBV19
ASSSGHGTRATDTQY
>TRBV2
ASSENPQGASYEQY
>TRBV7-8
ASSVTGLILKGDQPQH